This note documents a single T cell receptor (beta chain) sequence. No antigen is known for it. No base quality information exists; no much larger clone differs at one position. The germline V gene (reference sequence) specifies MNHEY as CDR1 and SMNVEV as CDR2. V is trimmed back by 8 bases and J by 5 bases, and the junction contains 8 bases that no gene match accounts for. The CDR3 contains 16 residues, cysteine and phenylalanine counted. Only the CDR3 region is kept as DNA, spanning 48 bases read in frame from base 1. This sample is part of a study of T cell clones after liver transplantation (dated by TCRdb to between 2018 and 2021). With regard to the full study: The samples were obtained from ITN030ST, a randomized trial that attempted immunosuppression withdrawal within 2 years after liver transplantation. After a pre-transplant mixed lymphocyte reaction, TCRbeta sequencing was used to pinpoint donor-reactive T cell clones, which were subsequently tracked in post-transplant blood. Third party-reactive TCRbeta sequences from pre-transplant MLRs were also identified as an antigen-independent comparator for donor-reactive sequences. Three of the eight recipients were HCV-positive; the others were transplanted for non-autoimmune, non-viral indications. No induction therapy was given to the subjects, and standard immunosuppression was administered until randomization at 12-24 months post-transplant. To count as tolerant, a recipient had to stay completely off immunosuppression for at least one year without liver enzymes climbing beyond twice the upper limit of normal. Blood samples were collected pre-transplant, pre-randomization before withdrawal, and post-randomization after either full withdrawal or failed withdrawal. Of the 8 liver transplant recipients making up the studied cohort, 3 were classified as tolerant and 5 as non-tolerant.

Thawed unstimulated PBMCs were stained for CD3, CD4 and CD8 and FACS-sorted into CD3+CD4+ and CD3+CD8+ populations. All 8 studied subjects were randomized to withdrawal of immunosuppression. Genomic DNA was isolated with the Qiagen DNeasy Blood and Tissue Kit. Using immunoSEQ, frozen genomic DNA was subjected to high-throughput TCRbeta CDR3 sequencing, a process that included PCR amplification, mapping, bias correction and internal controls. As for the authors' bioinformatics: Only productive rearrangements were retained, with each unique TCRbeta sequence defined by its CDR3 nucleotide sequence together with its V and J gene. A sequence counted as donor-reactive only if the sequence showed at least 5-fold expansion in CFSE-low cells compared with unstimulated pre-transplant cells and had a frequency of at least 0.01%. Minimum frequency thresholds were set for each subject on the basis of the unstimulated sample with the lowest template count, so that a detection power of at least 90% was ensured. Jensen-Shannon divergence between the top 1000 TCRbeta sequences post-transplant and pre-transplant was used to measure repertoire turnover. Two-sided Fisher's exact tests were used to test for changes in the detection of donor-reactive sequences. TCRdb re-hosts the immuneACCESS table, in-frame sequences only. Its copies lack some clones; in the studies checked, an unresolved V gene accounts for under half of them, and the cause for the rest is not known. V and J calls plus clone size are reproduced from that table; the DNA served to infer D and trimming. This sample comprises around 110,000 clones, 90% of them detected only once. Approximately 0.88% of the sample lies in the top ten.

General conclusions and limits of the study: In a couple of subjects, low numbers of available donor cells limited the measurable donor-reactive repertoire. In 5 of 8 subjects, circulating donor-reactive CD4 TCRbeta sequences decreased significantly after transplant, regardless of tolerance or HCV status. Because allograft tissue specimens were not available, migration of donor-reactive T cells into the graft, rather than deletion, may have occurred. After accounting for repertoire turnover, donor-reactive detection was significantly reduced in 7 of 8 subjects for CD4 and 8 of 8 for CD8. Because of small, heterogeneous patient numbers and non-standardized post-transplant time points, the conclusions were only preliminary. Donor-reactive sequences decreased more than third party-reactive sequences, which suggests partial antigen-specific deletion that was not related to withdrawal success.

In this chain, TRBV27 is recombined with TRBJ2-1, with 14 central nucleotides matching TRBD2. This TCR derives from a human patient who received a liver transplant. It is possible that, after a transplant, some T cells come from the graft donor. The sequencing used CD4+ T cells from blood, collected 12 months after liver transplant. In nucleotide form, the sequence is TGTGCCAGCGGAAAAGGACTAGCGGGGGGAAACAATGAGCAGTTCTTC. It is translated as CASGKGLAGGNNEQFF.